This TCR beta chain appears in the sequencing data of a study of cytomegalovirus exposure and HLA in healthy donors. TCRdb's table, derived via immunoSEQ multiplex PCR, lists solely in-frame clones and lacks some. The repertoire holds over 200,000 clones, with about 91% as singletons. V was shortened by 8 bases and J by 5 bases, with 15 bases between the two germline ends. Germline V gene sequence: CDR1 SQVTM, CDR2 ANQGSEA. CDR3 length: 13 residues. Input material: PBMCs. This sequence was found in a woman in her late teens or twenties in good health and CMV-seronegative. The chain links TRBV29-1 to TRBJ1-4; D uncertain. CDR3 protein: CSSLVLNNEKLFF. Written as DNA, the CDR3 is TGCAGCTCGTTAGTCCTTAACAATGAAAAACTGTTTTTT.